Below are 21 T cell receptor beta chains sequenced from a single sample in a study of identical twins. TCRdb re-called the 5' RACE reads with MiXCR, one entry per CDR3 protein. Of around 570,000 distinct CDR3 sequences in the sample, 9% to 10% were seen once. A further study also used this sample, focusing on yellow fever vaccine responses in identical twins.

Sequences were obtained from PBMCs. The receptors come from a woman younger than 35 in good health.

This clonotype showed up many times. J is TRBJ1-3 and V is TRBV12-3 or TRBV12-4; D is ambiguous. The V gene lost 3 bases and the J gene lost 0 bases, with 6 bases spanning the gap. This CDR3 is 14 amino acids long. CDR3 nucleotide sequence: TGTGCCAGCAGTTTGCTGACCTCTGGAAACACCATATATTTT. This gives the protein CASSLLTSGNTIYF.

J is TRBJ1-5 and V is TRBV5-6; D unclear. Per the germline V gene, CDR1 is SGHDT and CDR2 is YYEEEE. The CDR3 has 14 residues. The germline V and J ends were trimmed by 1 base and 7 bases, with 12 bases remaining between them. The CDR3 spells CASSLISSGQPQHF. CDR3 DNA sequence: TGTGCCAGCAGCTTGATCTCGTCCGGACAGCCCCAGCATTTT. Together with reference TRBV5-6 and TRBJ1-5, the CDR3 gives the full variable domain: DAGVTQSPTHLIKTRGQQVTLRCSPKSGHDTVSWYQQALGQGPQFIFQYYEEEERQRGNFPDRFSGHQFPNYSSELNVNALLLGDSALYLCASSLISSGQPQHFGDGTRLSIL.

This clonotype was seen a handful of times. The chain couples TRBV5-1 to TRBJ2-1; TRBD1 aligns across 8 bases. Germline loops: CDR1 SGHRS, CDR2 YFSETQ. The CDR3 is 15 residues long. The V segment lost 2 bases and the J segment 5 bases; nucleotides outside the gene matches: 6. Written as DNA, the CDR3 is TGCGCCAGCAGCTTCGTCCAGGGGGCGGACAATGAGCAGTTCTTC. It encodes CASSFVQGADNEQFF.

J is TRBJ1-1 and V is TRBV4-2; D is unresolved. CDR3 length: 16 residues. Germline V gene lookup returns CDR1 LGHNA and CDR2 YNFKEQ. The V end was cut by 1 base, the J end by 1 base, with 13 bases between. CDR3 sequence reads: CASSQGQQARNTEAFF. In DNA, the CDR3 is TGTGCCAGCAGCCAAGGTCAGCAGGCTAGGAACACTGAAGCTTTCTTT.

The chain joins TRBV3-1 to TRBJ2-1; the D gene could be TRBD1 or TRBD2 (5 bases each). CDR1 and CDR2 from the germline V gene are LGHDT and YNNKEL (reference sequence). Trimming cost V 0 bases and J 9 bases, with 21 bases left between them. The CDR3 covers 17 residues. CDR3 DNA: TGTGCCAGCAGCCAAGATCGGGACGCGGTAAATGGTGGTGAGCAGTTCTTC. Protein product: CASSQDRDAVNGGEQFF.

DNA for the CDR3: TGTGCCAGCAGTTTCCCACAGGAGAAGAACACTGAAGCTTTCTTT. It is translated as CASSFPQEKNTEAFF. The rearrangement links TRBV12-3 or TRBV12-4 to TRBJ1-1; D is perhaps TRBD1 (5 bases). V lost 3 bases and J 1 base, leaving 12 bases between the germline ends. This CDR3 is 15 amino acids long.

V usage is TRBV5-1 and J usage is TRBJ2-5; 8 bases line up with TRBD1. Germline V gene sequence: CDR1 SGHRS, CDR2 YFSETQ. The junction had 6 bases not matched to a gene; V was cut back by 4 bases and J by 4 bases. The CDR3 has 14 amino acids. The CDR3 reads CASSVGQEGETQYF. As DNA, the CDR3 is TGCGCCAGCAGCGTGGGACAGGAGGGAGAGACCCAGTACTTC.

There are a few counts of this clonotype. CDR3 sequence reads: CSASWEGTDTQYF. CDR3 bases: TGCAGTGCTAGTTGGGAGGGCACAGATACGCAGTATTTT. This sequence joins TRBV20-1 and TRBJ2-3, with D possibly TRBD2 on 6 matching bases. The germline V gene encodes CDR1 DFQATT and CDR2 SNEGSKA (reference sequence). The V end was cut by 3 bases, the J end by 1 base, with 8 bases between. The CDR3 sequence is 13 residues long.

The J gene is TRBJ2-5, the V gene TRBV29-1, with a tentative D call TRBD1 (6 bases). Trimming cost V 4 bases and J 4 bases, with 16 bases left between them. The CDR3 has 14 amino acids. Germline CDR1 and CDR2: SQVTM and ANQGSEA. Written as DNA, the CDR3 is TGCAGCGTTGGGAAATCGACAGGCGGAGAGACCCAGTACTTC. Its translation is CSVGKSTGGETQYF.

The sample holds a few counts of this clonotype. The chain couples TRBV12-3 or TRBV12-4 to TRBJ2-6, with 7 bases matching TRBD1. With 6 bases clipped from V and 0 bases from J, the junction kept 5 bases outside the gene matches. The CDR3 runs 16 residues. CDR3: CASRTNRGSGANVLTF. The CDR3 DNA reads as TGTGCCAGCAGGACGAACAGGGGCTCTGGGGCCAACGTCCTGACTTTC.

This clonotype was counted many times. This chain uses TRBV6-5 with TRBJ2-3; 11 positions agree with TRBD2. The CDR3 has 17 amino acids. V dropped 5 bases and J dropped 3; count of bases not matched to a gene: 10. CDR1 and CDR2 (germline): MNHEY, SVGAGI. The CDR3 sequence is CASSRLSGTSGTDTQYF. In nucleotides, the CDR3 is TGTGCCAGCAGTCGCCTATCCGGGACTAGCGGAACAGATACGCAGTATTTT.

V is TRBV4-2 and J is TRBJ2-6; weak D call: TRBD2 (6 bases). This CDR3 region has 16 residues. Trimming cost V 3 bases and J 0 bases, with 9 bases left between them. Germline V gene sequence: CDR1 LGHNA, CDR2 YNFKEQ. The CDR3 is CASSHTGVSGANVLTF. CDR3 coding DNA: TGTGCCAGCAGCCATACGGGGGTCTCTGGGGCCAACGTCCTGACTTTC.

This chain connects TRBV20-1 to TRBJ2-1; the match to TRBD2 covers 12 bases. Per germline, CDR1 DFQATT and CDR2 SNEGSKA (reference sequence). The CDR3 sequence is 14 residues long. V shed 7 bases and J 7 bases; nucleotides not matched to a gene: 8. For the CDR3, the DNA is TGCAGTGTACCGACTAGCGGGAGATGGAATGAGCAGTTCTTC. Translated: CSVPTSGRWNEQFF.

This clonotype was counted a few times. This chain connects TRBV20-1 to TRBJ2-1; 7 bases match TRBD2. CDR3 length equals 14 residues. J was trimmed by 5 bases and V by 5 bases; bases with no gene match: 9. Germline CDR1 is DFQATT and CDR2 is SNEGSKA (reference sequence). CDR3: CSARGQRDNNEQFF. The CDR3 bases are TGCAGTGCTCGAGGCCAGCGGGATAACAATGAGCAGTTCTTC.

This clonotype appeared many times. This chain links TRBV12-3 or TRBV12-4 with TRBJ2-2; no clear D gene. This CDR3 is 12 amino acids long. V lost 3 bases to trimming and J lost 6 bases, with 5 bases between them. CDR3 region: CASSFYSGELFF. CDR3 coding DNA: TGTGCCAGCAGTTTTTATTCCGGGGAGCTGTTTTTT.

The table lists this clonotype with many counts. The chain links TRBV28 to TRBJ2-1; 10 nucleotides match TRBD2. Trimming removed 3 bases from V and 9 bases from J; junction bases left unmatched: 5. The germline gives CDR1 MDHEN, CDR2 SYDVKM. This CDR3 comprises 14 residues. The CDR3 DNA sequence: TGTGCCAGCAGTTTGCGCCTAGCGGGAGTTGAGCAGTTCTTC. It codes for CASSLRLAGVEQFF.

The chain combines TRBV6-5 with TRBJ2-1, with 10 bases identical to TRBD2. The CDR3 runs to 18 residues. J gave up 4 bases and V 0 bases, and 9 bases lay outside the gene matches. Germline-derived CDR1 and CDR2 are MNHEY and SVGAGI. The DNA of the CDR3 is TGTGCCAGCAGTTACTCTGTCGTGGCTAGCGGGGGTTACAATGAGCAGTTCTTC. Protein product: CASSYSVVASGGYNEQFF.

This clonotype has only a few counts. V is TRBV6-2 or TRBV6-3 and J is TRBJ2-7, with a weak D call TRBD1 (6 bases). Trimming removed 4 bases from V and 2 bases from J, with 9 bases in between. Germline V gene lookup returns CDR1 MNHEY and CDR2 SVGEGT. The CDR3 has 13 amino acids. DNA of the CDR3: TGTGCCAGCAGTTGGACAGATGCCTACGAGCAGTACTTC. Amino acids: CASSWTDAYEQYF.

This clonotype occurred many times. This chain joins TRBV5-4 and TRBJ2-5; TRBD2 agrees at 7 bases. The germline V gene encodes CDR1 SGHNT and CDR2 YYREEE (reference sequence). CDR3 length: 14 amino acids. J lost 3 bases, V lost 5 bases, and 7 bases had no gene match. The DNA for the CDR3 is TGTGCCAGCAGTTCCCCCGGGACTAAAGAGACCCAGTACTTC. Amino acids: CASSSPGTKETQYF.

This clonotype has just a few counts. This chain uses TRBV11-2 with TRBJ2-1, with 13 bases fitting TRBD2. This CDR3 spans 17 amino acids. The germline CDR1 and CDR2 sequences are SGHAT and FQNNGV. Trimming at V came to 1 base and at J to 5 bases, leaving 5 bases not matched to a gene. The CDR3 DNA is TGTGCCAGCAGCTTAGGGACTAGCGGGGGTTATGACAATGAGCAGTTCTTC. Its translation is CASSLGTSGGYDNEQFF.

This clonotype was seen only a few times. The chain recombines TRBV18 with TRBJ2-7; D may be TRBD2 (5 bases). Trimming took off 8 bases at V and 2 bases at J, with 10 bases between the two ends. The germline gives CDR1 KGHSH, CDR2 LQKENI. The CDR3 length is 12 residues. The CDR3 spells CASTSGTYEQYF. In DNA, the CDR3 is TGTGCCAGCACCAGCGGTACCTACGAGCAGTACTTC.